A single sample gave rise to the 28 T cell receptor beta chains below, sequenced in a study of blood T cell repertoires in COVID-19. Method: immunoSEQ multiplex PCR; TCRdb's copy keeps in-frame clones and lacks some. The repertoire includes 250,000 to 300,000 clones, approximately 83% of them detected once, and around 2% sits in the top ten. Sequencing was carried out using PBMCs or T cells enriched from blood (not recorded which). These receptors were taken from a woman aged 45-60 years who had recovered from COVID-19.

J is TRBJ2-1 and V is TRBV11-2, with 11 bases that match TRBD2. With 3 bases clipped from V and 10 bases from J, the junction kept 8 bases outside the gene matches. Germline CDR1 is SGHAT and CDR2 is FQNNGV. CDR3 length: 15 amino acids. DNA of the CDR3: TGTGCCAGCAGCTTCCTCACTAGCGGGAGAGGAGAGCAGTTCTTC. Translation gives CASSFLTSGRGEQFF. The full variable domain, completed using reference TRBV11-2 and TRBJ2-1, is EAGVAQSPRYKIIEKRQSVAFWCNPISGHATLYWYQQILGQGPKLLIQFQNNGVVDDSQLPKDRFSAERLKGVDSTLKIQPAKLEDSAVYLCASSFLTSGRGEQFFGPGTRLTVL.

A single count supports this clone. The chain is built from TRBV18 and TRBJ1-1; weak D call: TRBD1 (6 bases). This CDR3 has 13 amino acids. From germline, CDR1 is KGHSH and CDR2 LQKENI. Trimming shortened V by 1 base and J by 8 bases, and 11 bases separated the two germline ends. For the CDR3, the DNA is TGTGCCAGCTCACCACTAGGGGGAGGGGAAGCTTTCTTT. Translated, it gives CASSPLGGGEAFF.

This chain uses TRBV7-9 with TRBJ1-5; D might be TRBD1 (6 bases). This CDR3 contains 18 residues. Deletions cut 5 bases from V and 0 bases from J, with 20 bases between. Germline-derived CDR1 and CDR2 are SEHNR and FQNEAQ (reference sequence). The CDR3 loop reads CASSRYTGQLNSNQPQHF. The CDR3 nucleotides read TGTGCCAGCAGCCGGTATACCGGACAGCTCAATAGCAATCAGCCCCAGCATTTT. The whole variable domain, remainder taken from reference TRBV7-9 and TRBJ1-5, is DTGVSQNPRHKITKRGQNVTFRCDPISEHNRLYWYRQTLGQGPEFLTYFQNEAQLEKSRLLSDRFSAERPKGSFSTLEIQRTEQGDSAMYLCASSRYTGQLNSNQPQHFGDGTRLSIL.

The chain recombines TRBV11-1 with TRBJ2-5, with D perhaps matching TRBD1 (6 bases). The CDR3 sequence is 12 residues long. Trimming took off 5 bases at V and 5 bases at J, with 9 bases between the two ends. Germline V gene lookup returns CDR1 SGHAT and CDR2 FQDESV (reference sequence). The CDR3 loop reads CASSQGGETQYF. CDR3 DNA sequence: TGTGCCAGCAGCCAAGGGGGTGAGACCCAGTACTTC.

The V and J genes are TRBV28 and TRBJ1-2; TRBD1 might be the D (5 bases). This CDR3 is built from 14 residues. V gave up 5 bases and J gave up 3 bases, with 13 bases separating them. Germline values: CDR1 MDHEN, CDR2 SYDVKM. The CDR3 spells CASSLLDTYYGYTF. For the CDR3, the DNA is TGTGCCAGCAGTCTACTGGACACGTACTATGGCTACACCTTC.

V and J are TRBV28 and TRBJ1-2; weak D call: TRBD1 (5 bases). CDR1 MDHEN and CDR2 SYDVKM come from the germline V gene. The CDR3 sequence is 16 residues long. Trimming cost V 5 bases and J 1 base, with 17 bases left between them. The CDR3 sequence: CASSGGGIGFNYGYTF. The CDR3 region has the DNA TGTGCCAGCAGTGGGGGAGGAATAGGATTTAACTATGGCTACACCTTC.

The chain has TRBV13 and TRBJ2-1; 15 nucleotides align to TRBD2. V was pared by 1 base and J by 4 bases, with 17 bases of the junction left unmatched. The germline gives CDR1 PRHDT, CDR2 FYEKMQ (reference sequence). The CDR3 is 22 residues long. The chain's CDR3 is CASSLERDIWTSGRADYNEQFF. As DNA, the CDR3 is TGTGCCAGCAGCTTAGAACGAGATATATGGACTAGCGGGAGGGCGGATTACAATGAGCAGTTCTTC.

The V call is TRBV14, the J call TRBJ2-1, with TRBD1 identical over 7 bases. Trimming removed 2 bases from V and 3 bases from J; junction bases left unmatched: 4. This CDR3 contains 15 residues. The germline V gene has CDR1 SGHDN and CDR2 FVKESK. The CDR3 spells CASSQRAGGYNEQFF. The CDR3 coding sequence is TGTGCCAGCAGCCAACGCGCAGGGGGCTACAATGAGCAGTTCTTC.

The chain links TRBV7-2 to TRBJ1-5; D uncertain. The CDR3 loop spans 13 amino acids. Germline V gives CDR1 SGHTA, CDR2 FQGNSA. Trimming shortened V by 6 bases and J by 5 bases, and 11 bases separated the two germline ends. The CDR3 coding sequence is TGTGCCAGCAGGACTCAATTGGATCAGCCCCAGCATTTT. Residues: CASRTQLDQPQHF.

This clone has only a few counts. The chain has TRBV27 and TRBJ1-2, with TRBD1 identical over 7 bases. J lost 8 bases, V lost 0 bases, and 9 bases had no gene match. CDR1 is MNHEY, CDR2 SMNVEV, per germline (reference sequence). The CDR3 spans 15 residues. CDR3 in DNA: TGTGCCAGCAGTTTATCGATAGTAGGGACAGCCGGCTACACCTTC. Its protein is CASSLSIVGTAGYTF.

This chain connects TRBV2 to TRBJ2-1; D may be TRBD1 (7 bases). CDR3 length: 15 amino acids. Trimming removed 4 bases from V and 4 bases from J, with 14 bases in between. Per germline, CDR1 SNHLY and CDR2 FYNNEI. CDR3 nucleotides: TGTGCCAGCAGTGTTGAGCAGGGGGGTTACAATGAGCAGTTCTTC. It yields the protein CASSVEQGGYNEQFF.

This chain uses TRBV29-1 with TRBJ1-1; perhaps TRBD1 as D (6 bases). This CDR3 has 13 residues. The germline gives CDR1 SQVTM, CDR2 ANQGSEA. Trimming shortened V by 6 bases and J by 1 base, and 12 bases separated the two germline ends. The CDR3, as DNA: TGCAGCGTCGCAGGACAGAGGAACACTGAAGCTTTCTTT. Translating gives CSVAGQRNTEAFF. The variable domain in full, with the rest retrieved from reference TRBV29-1 and TRBJ1-1, is SAVISQKPSRDICQRGTSLTIQCQVDSQVTMMFWYRQQPGQSLTLIATANQGSEATYESGFVIDKFPISRPNLTFSTLTVSNMSPEDSSIYLCSVAGQRNTEAFFGQGTRLTVV.

The chain has TRBV4-1 and TRBJ2-2; TRBD2 might be the D (6 bases). Trimming removed 4 bases at V and 5 bases at J, with 14 bases between. The CDR3 runs to 15 residues. CDR1 MGHRA and CDR2 YSYEKL come from the germline V gene. The CDR3 sequence: CASSRIGGRTGELFF. The CDR3 nucleotides are TGCGCCAGCAGCCGAATAGGAGGGAGGACCGGGGAGCTGTTTTTT.

Note on this clone: A read error may account for a junction end that differs from germline. In DNA, the CDR3 is TGTACCAGCACGGCCAGCGGAGTACAAGAGACCCAGTACTTC. This gives the protein CTSTASGVQETQYF. The chain joins TRBV27 to TRBJ2-5; D may be TRBD2 (5 bases). The CDR3 is 14 amino acids. The germline V gene encodes CDR1 MNHEY and CDR2 SMNVEV (reference sequence).

The genes are TRBV10-2 and TRBJ2-7; D possibly corresponds to TRBD1 (5 bases). The CDR3 covers 13 residues. The germline V gene has CDR1 WSHSY and CDR2 SAAADI. Trimming took off 2 bases at V and 5 bases at J, with 10 bases between the two ends. The CDR3 nucleotides read TGCGCCAGCAGTGAGGGACAAATTGACGAGCAGTACTTC. Residues: CASSEGQIDEQYF.

The chain carries TRBV9 and TRBJ2-5; possibly TRBD2 for D (6 bases). V lost 4 bases and J 3 bases, leaving 13 bases between the germline ends. CDR1 is SGDLS and CDR2 is YYNGEE in the germline V gene. This CDR3 is built from 14 residues. The CDR3 sequence: CASSKSGTEETQYF. The CDR3 DNA reads TGTGCCAGCAGCAAATCCGGGACTGAAGAGACCCAGTACTTC.

This chain links TRBV28 with TRBJ2-7, with D possibly TRBD1 on 6 matching bases. The V gene lost 4 bases and the J gene lost 2 bases, with 15 bases spanning the gap. Germline CDR1 and CDR2: MDHEN and SYDVKM. The CDR3 length is 15 residues. As DNA, the CDR3 is TGTGCCAGCAGTTCCCCAACAGGGCTACCCTACGAGCAGTACTTC. Its translation: CASSSPTGLPYEQYF.

This rearrangement joins TRBV6-5 to TRBJ2-1; 10 bases agree with TRBD2. With 2 bases clipped from V and 3 bases from J, the junction kept 4 bases outside the gene matches. The CDR3 is made up of 16 amino acids. Germline V CDR1 and CDR2: MNHEY, SVGAGI. CDR3 sequence: CASSYSGRASYNEQFF. The CDR3, as DNA: TGTGCCAGCAGTTACAGCGGGAGGGCGAGCTACAATGAGCAGTTCTTC.

This clone has a single count. The chain has TRBV28 and TRBJ1-2, with D hard to call. There are 14 residues in the CDR3. Germline loops: CDR1 MDHEN, CDR2 SYDVKM. V lost 6 bases, J lost 5 bases, and 16 bases lay in between. CDR3 in amino acids: CASSQAYERYGYTF. The CDR3 DNA reads as TGTGCCAGCAGCCAGGCGTATGAACGGTATGGCTACACCTTC.

The chain employs TRBV7-9 and TRBJ2-7, with 7 bases that match TRBD2. J lost 5 bases, V lost 8 bases, and 9 bases had no gene match. Germline V gives CDR1 SEHNR, CDR2 FQNEAQ (reference sequence). This CDR3 is built from 13 residues. CDR3 nucleotides: TGTGCCAGCGGGCTGATTGGGGGGGACGAGCAGTACTTC. Its translation is CASGLIGGDEQYF.

This chain joins TRBV2 and TRBJ1-4; D not resolved. Germline values: CDR1 SNHLY, CDR2 FYNNEI. Trimming took off 5 bases at V and 7 bases at J, with 14 bases between the two ends. This CDR3 has 14 amino acids. The CDR3 region has the DNA TGTGCCAGCAGTTGGGAGTCAAGGGCTGAAAAACTGTTTTTT. This sequence encodes CASSWESRAEKLFF. The variable domain in full, completed from reference TRBV2 and TRBJ1-4, reads EPEVTQTPSHQVTQMGQEVILRCVPISNHLYFYWYRQILGQKVEFLVSFYNNEISEKSEIFDDQFSVERPDGSNFTLKIRSTKLEDSAMYFCASSWESRAEKLFFGSGTQLSVL.

The genes are TRBV9 and TRBJ2-1, with D maybe TRBD2 (6 bases). The CDR3 runs to 16 residues. Trimming stripped 3 bases from V and 4 bases from J, with 17 bases between. In germline, CDR1 is SGDLS, CDR2 YYNGEE. The CDR3 DNA reads TGTGCCAGCAGCGAAACCGGGACTTCGCCGTACAATGAGCAGTTCTTC. As protein: CASSETGTSPYNEQFF.

This rearrangement joins TRBV3-1 (or the pseudogene TRBV3-2) to TRBJ2-3, with D perhaps TRBD2 (5 bases). In germline, CDR1 is LGHDT, CDR2 YNNKEL (reference sequence). The CDR3 is made up of 12 amino acids. V shed 10 bases and J shed 7 bases, with 15 bases lying between them. The CDR3 DNA sequence: TGTGCCACCGGACGGGATGGAAATACGCAGTATTTT. Protein: CATGRDGNTQYF.

This chain connects TRBV7-6 to TRBJ2-2; 7 bases are a match to TRBD1. This CDR3 comprises 15 residues. J was trimmed by 0 bases and V by 5 bases; bases with no gene match: 3. Germline loops: CDR1 SGHVS, CDR2 FNYEAQ. For the CDR3, the DNA is TGTGCCAGCAGCACGGGACAGACGAACACCGGGGAGCTGTTTTTT. Translation: CASSTGQTNTGELFF.

V is TRBV6-5 and J is TRBJ2-2; 7 bases are shared with TRBD1. V lost 6 bases, J lost 7 bases, and 11 bases stayed unmatched. Germline-derived CDR1 and CDR2 are MNHEY and SVGAGI. CDR3 size: 15 residues. CDR3 bases: TGTGCCAGCAGACTAACAGGGGTCGGCATCGGGGAGCTGTTTTTT. As protein: CASRLTGVGIGELFF.

The chain carries TRBV2 and TRBJ1-5; 9 nucleotides agree with TRBD1. Per germline, CDR1 SNHLY and CDR2 FYNNEI. This CDR3 has 15 residues. Germline trimming cut 6 bases from V and 5 bases from J; bases unmatched to any gene: 8. CDR3 amino acids: CASRLGTGLHQPQHF. The CDR3 nucleotides are TGTGCCAGCAGGCTCGGGACAGGGCTCCATCAGCCCCAGCATTTT.

This clone came up a few times. The chain employs TRBV28 and TRBJ2-1; a weak D match, TRBD2 (6 bases). Trimming pared 5 bases from V and 9 bases from J, leaving 29 bases between. Germline V gene sequence: CDR1 MDHEN, CDR2 SYDVKM. CDR3 length equals 18 residues. The CDR3 DNA sequence: TGTGCCAGCAGTCCAGGCTTTACCGGGACTCCCTTAGGTGCTGAGCAGTTCTTC. It is translated as CASSPGFTGTPLGAEQFF.

This clone was counted once. This rearrangement joins TRBV28 to TRBJ2-4; D remains ambiguous. CDR3 length: 13 amino acids. Between the trimmed V and J ends, which lost 8 bases and 1 base, there was a span of 9 bases. Per germline, CDR1 MDHEN and CDR2 SYDVKM. CDR3 region: CASSSEAKNIQYF. The CDR3 DNA reads as TGTGCCAGCTCCTCGGAGGCCAAAAACATTCAGTACTTC.